These 2 T cell receptor beta chains originate from one sample sequenced in a study of T-cell reconstitution after alpha-beta-depleted transplantation in children. Molecular barcoding with unique molecular identifiers was used for the TCRbeta library. TCRdb re-called the PCR reads through MiXCR, storing one row per CDR3 protein. The sample includes 500,000 to 600,000 distinct CDR3 sequences, less than 35% seen only once; the top ten take 2% to 2.5%. The material sequenced was PBMCs from the stem cell graft donor, taken from the stem cell graft. These receptors all stem from a human donor who donated a stem cell graft to a child with aplastic anemia.

This clonotype has only a few counts. The chain carries TRBV5-5 and TRBJ2-3, with D tentatively TRBD2 (7 bases). The CDR3 covers 15 residues. The V end was cut by 0 bases, the J end by 2 bases, with 10 bases between. Germline values: CDR1 SGHKS, CDR2 YYEKEE (reference sequence). The CDR3 coding sequence is TGTGCCAGCAGCTTGGCCGGGGGGCACACAGATACGCAGTATTTT. Its translation: CASSLAGGHTDTQYF. Complete variable domain (other parts from reference TRBV5-5 and TRBJ2-3): DAGVTQSPTHLIKTRGQQVTLRCSPISGHKSVSWYQQVLGQGPQFIFQYYEKEERGRGNFPDRFSARQFPNYSSELNVNALLLGDSALYLCASSLAGGHTDTQYFGPGTRLTVL.

J is TRBJ2-3 and V is TRBV9; 12 bases fit TRBD1. This CDR3 has 18 amino acids. V dropped 1 base and J dropped 3; count of bases not matched to a gene: 9. In germline, CDR1 is SGDLS, CDR2 YYNGEE. CDR3 nucleotide sequence: TGTGCCAGCAGCGTAAAGGGACAGGGGGCAGGATTTACAGATACGCAGTATTTT. Protein sequence: CASSVKGQGAGFTDTQYF.